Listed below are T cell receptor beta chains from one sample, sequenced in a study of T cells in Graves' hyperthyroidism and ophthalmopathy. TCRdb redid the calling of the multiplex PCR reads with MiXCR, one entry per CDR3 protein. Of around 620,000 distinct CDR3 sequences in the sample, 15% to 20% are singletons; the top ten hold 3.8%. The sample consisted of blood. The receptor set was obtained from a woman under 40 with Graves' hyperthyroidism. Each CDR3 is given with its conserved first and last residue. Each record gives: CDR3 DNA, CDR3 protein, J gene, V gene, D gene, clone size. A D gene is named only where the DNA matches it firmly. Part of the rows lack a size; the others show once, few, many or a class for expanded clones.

TGTGCCAGCAGTGGAAGGACAGGGACGGAGACCCAGTACTTC	CASSGRTGTETQYF	TRBJ2-5	TRBV2	TRBD1	many
TGTGCCAGCAGCTTAGATCACGGCTACGAGCAGTACTTC	CASSLDHGYEQYF	TRBJ2-7	TRBV11-2	.	.
TGTGCCACCAGCCTACAGGGGTACCAAGCTTTCTTT	CATSLQGYQAFF	TRBJ1-1	TRBV6-1	TRBD1	many
TGTGCCAGCAGTGAAGGACGTGGTGACGGGGAGCTGTTTTTT	CASSEGRGDGELFF	TRBJ2-2	TRBV2	.	many
TGTGCCAGCAAGACTAGCGGGAGGGGGAATGAGCAGTTCTTC	CASKTSGRGNEQFF	TRBJ2-1	TRBV12-3/TRBV12-4	TRBD2	many
TGTGCCAGTAGTCCTCCCTGGGAGCGCTATGGCTACACCTTC	CASSPPWERYGYTF	TRBJ1-2	TRBV19	.	few
TGTGCCAGCAGCTTAGTTGGCAGTCCAGCCCAAGAGACCCAGTACTTC	CASSLVGSPAQETQYF	TRBJ2-5	TRBV7-9	.	.
TGTGCCAGCAGTGATATCGAGCAGTACTTC	CASSDIEQYF	TRBJ2-7	TRBV28	.	many
TGCGCCAGCAGTCCCGACAGGGAGGCGGGGGAGACCCAGTACTTC	CASSPDREAGETQYF	TRBJ2-5	TRBV10-2	.	.
TGTGCCAGTAGTTCTTCGGGAGGGGTATCCTACGAGCAGTACTTC	CASSSSGGVSYEQYF	TRBJ2-7	TRBV19	TRBD2	few
TGTGCCAGCAGCCCCGGGACTAGCGGGAGTTTAGGAGAGCAGTACTTC	CASSPGTSGSLGEQYF	TRBJ2-7	TRBV9	TRBD2	.
TGCGCCAGCAGCCATGTCGTCGGAGCAGGCAATCAGCCCCAGCATTTT	CASSHVVGAGNQPQHF	TRBJ1-5	TRBV4-1	.	few
TGTGCCATCAGTGTTAGGGGCAGCTCCTACGAGCAGTACTTC	CAISVRGSSYEQYF	TRBJ2-7	TRBV10-3	.	.
TGTGCCAGCAGTACTCGGGCGCCCAATGAGCAGTTCTTC	CASSTRAPNEQFF	TRBJ2-1	TRBV12-3/TRBV12-4	.	.
TGCGCCAGCAGCTTGCTGGGAAAAGGGTACAATGAGCAGTTCTTC	CASSLLGKGYNEQFF	TRBJ2-1	TRBV5-1	.	many
TGTGCCAGCAGCTTAAAAGGCGCAGGGGAGGTTGAGCAGTACTTC	CASSLKGAGEVEQYF	TRBJ2-7	TRBV7-9	.	many
TGTGCCAGCAGCTCCCACTATGGTGAGCAGTACTTC	CASSSHYGEQYF	TRBJ2-7	TRBV11-2	.	many
TGTGCCAGCAAGAGACTAGCGTTCAACGAGCAGTACTTC	CASKRLAFNEQYF	TRBJ2-7	TRBV6-1	TRBD2	many
TGTGCCAGCAGTCCCGGACTAGCGGGAGCCGGGGGTTACGAGCAGTACTTC	CASSPGLAGAGGYEQYF	TRBJ2-7	TRBV5-4	TRBD2	.
TGCAGCGTTTGGGGGACCTACGAGCAGTACTTC	CSVWGTYEQYF	TRBJ2-7	TRBV29-1	.	.
TGTGCCAGCAGCCGCAACGACCGGGACCTTAATGAAAAACTGTTTTTT	CASSRNDRDLNEKLFF	TRBJ1-4	TRBV6-1	.	few
TGTGCCAGCAGTTCTTTAGCGGGAGTTTCTGGAGATACGCAGTATTTT	CASSSLAGVSGDTQYF	TRBJ2-3	TRBV28	TRBD2	many
TGCAGTGCCTACGATGAGGCAGATCAGCCCCAGCATTTT	CSAYDEADQPQHF	TRBJ1-5	TRBV20-1	.	many
TGCGCCAGCAGCTTGGGGGCCTTGACGGTGGAGACCCAGTACTTC	CASSLGALTVETQYF	TRBJ2-5	TRBV5-1	.	few
TGCAGTGCTAGAGACCCGGGACAGGGTCGTCAGCCCCAGCATTTT	CSARDPGQGRQPQHF	TRBJ1-5	TRBV20-1	TRBD1	many
TGCGCCAGCAGCTTGGCCCCAGCCCTCATGAACACTGAAGCTTTCTTT	CASSLAPALMNTEAFF	TRBJ1-1	TRBV5-1	.	many
TGTGCCAGCAGCCAAGGGACGAGGCTGGGGGAGCTGTTTTTT	CASSQGTRLGELFF	TRBJ2-2	TRBV3-1	.	.
TGTGCCAGCAGTCTCGGGACGGCCTACTACGAGCAGTACTTC	CASSLGTAYYEQYF	TRBJ2-7	TRBV28	.	many
TGTGCCAGCAGCTTGGGTTCGATTGTGTCCGGGAGCCCTTTC	CASSLGSIVSGSPF	TRBJ1-2	TRBV7-9	.	.
TGCAGTGCCAGGGGTGGCCCTGGGCTAGATACGCAGTATTTT	CSARGGPGLDTQYF	TRBJ2-3	TRBV20-1	.	.